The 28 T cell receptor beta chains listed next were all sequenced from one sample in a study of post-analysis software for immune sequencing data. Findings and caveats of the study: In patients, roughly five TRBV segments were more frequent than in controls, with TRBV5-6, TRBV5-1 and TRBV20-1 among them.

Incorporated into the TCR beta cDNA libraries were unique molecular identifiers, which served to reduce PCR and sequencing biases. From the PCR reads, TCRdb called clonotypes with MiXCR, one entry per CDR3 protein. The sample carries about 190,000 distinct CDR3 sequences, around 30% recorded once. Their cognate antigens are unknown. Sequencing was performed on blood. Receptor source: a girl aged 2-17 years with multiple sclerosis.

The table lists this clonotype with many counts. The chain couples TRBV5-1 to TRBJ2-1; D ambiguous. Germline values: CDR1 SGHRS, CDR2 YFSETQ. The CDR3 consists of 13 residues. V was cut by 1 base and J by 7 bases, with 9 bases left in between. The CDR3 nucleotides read TGCGCCAGCAGCTTGCCACAAGGGAATGAGCAGTTCTTC. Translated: CASSLPQGNEQFF.

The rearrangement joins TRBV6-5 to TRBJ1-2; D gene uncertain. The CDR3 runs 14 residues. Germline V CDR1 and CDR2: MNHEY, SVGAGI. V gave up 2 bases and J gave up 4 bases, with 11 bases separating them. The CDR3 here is CASSYLGLSYGYTF. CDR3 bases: TGTGCCAGCAGTTACCTAGGGTTATCCTATGGCTACACCTTC.

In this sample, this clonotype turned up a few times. The DNA for the CDR3 is TGTGCCAGCAGTTACTCGAAAGGGATTAAGACTGAAGCTTTCTTT. Amino acids: CASSYSKGIKTEAFF. This chain links TRBV6-2 or TRBV6-3 with TRBJ1-1; the D is unclear. CDR1 and CDR2 from the germline V gene are MNHEY and SVGEGT. The ends were cut back, 0 bases at V and 5 bases at J, with 13 bases in the middle. CDR3 size: 15 residues.

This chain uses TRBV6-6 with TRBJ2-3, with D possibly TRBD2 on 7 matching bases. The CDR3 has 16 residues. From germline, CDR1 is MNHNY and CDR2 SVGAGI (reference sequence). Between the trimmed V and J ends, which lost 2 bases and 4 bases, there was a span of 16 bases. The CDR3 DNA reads TGTGCCAGCAGTTACCGGGGGGCAGGAGCGGCAGATACGCAGTATTTT. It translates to CASSYRGAGAADTQYF.

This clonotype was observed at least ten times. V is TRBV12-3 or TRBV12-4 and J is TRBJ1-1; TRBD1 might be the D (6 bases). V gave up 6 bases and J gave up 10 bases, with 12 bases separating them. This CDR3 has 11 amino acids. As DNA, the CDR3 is TGTGCCAGCAGCGGACAGAGCGGAGCTTTCTTT. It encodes CASSGQSGAFF.

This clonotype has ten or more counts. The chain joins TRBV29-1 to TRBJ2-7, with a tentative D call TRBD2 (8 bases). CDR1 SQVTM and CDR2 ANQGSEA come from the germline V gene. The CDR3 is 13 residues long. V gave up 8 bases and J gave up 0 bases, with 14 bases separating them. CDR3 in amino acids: CSLREGASYEQYF. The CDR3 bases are TGCAGCCTTCGGGAGGGGGCCTCCTACGAGCAGTACTTC.

CDR3 nucleotide sequence: TGTGCCAGCACCCGTCTAGCGGCCCTGGGTACCGGGGAGCTGTTTTTT. This codes for CASTRLAALGTGELFF. V gene TRBV3-1 combines with J gene TRBJ2-2; TRBD2 matches at 7 bases. This CDR3 comprises 16 residues. Germline V gene data show CDR1 as LGHDT and CDR2 as YNNKEL (reference sequence). V gave up 7 bases and J gave up 5 bases; unmatched junction bases: 13.

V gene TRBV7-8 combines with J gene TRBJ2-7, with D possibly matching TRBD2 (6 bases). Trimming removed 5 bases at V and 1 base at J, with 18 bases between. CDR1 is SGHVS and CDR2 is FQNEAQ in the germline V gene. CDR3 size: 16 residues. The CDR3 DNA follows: TGTGCCAGCAGCCTCTATGCGACTAGTCTTTCCTACGAGCAGTACTTC. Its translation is CASSLYATSLSYEQYF. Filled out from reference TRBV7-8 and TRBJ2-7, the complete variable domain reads GAGVSQSPRYKVAKRGQDVALRCDPISGHVSLFWYQQALGQGPEFLTYFQNEAQLDKSGLPSDRFFAERPEGSVSTLKIQRTQQEDSAVYLCASSLYATSLSYEQYFGPGTRLTVT.

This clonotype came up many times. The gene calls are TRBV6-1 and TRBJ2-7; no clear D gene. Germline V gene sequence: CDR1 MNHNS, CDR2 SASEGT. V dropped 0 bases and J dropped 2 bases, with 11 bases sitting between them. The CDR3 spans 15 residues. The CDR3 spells CASSEALEATYEQYF. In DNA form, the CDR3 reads TGTGCCAGCAGTGAAGCGCTAGAAGCCACCTACGAGCAGTACTTC.

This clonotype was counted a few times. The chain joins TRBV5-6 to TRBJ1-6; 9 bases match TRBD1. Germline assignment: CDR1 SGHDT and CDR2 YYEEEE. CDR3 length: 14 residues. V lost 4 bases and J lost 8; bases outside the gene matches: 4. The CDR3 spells CASSLGTGYSPLHF. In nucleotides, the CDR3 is TGTGCCAGCAGCCTTGGGACAGGGTATTCACCCCTCCACTTT. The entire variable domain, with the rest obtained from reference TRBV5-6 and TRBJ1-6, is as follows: DAGVTQSPTHLIKTRGQQVTLRCSPKSGHDTVSWYQQALGQGPQFIFQYYEEEERQRGNFPDRFSGHQFPNYSSELNVNALLLGDSALYLCASSLGTGYSPLHFGNGTRLTVT.

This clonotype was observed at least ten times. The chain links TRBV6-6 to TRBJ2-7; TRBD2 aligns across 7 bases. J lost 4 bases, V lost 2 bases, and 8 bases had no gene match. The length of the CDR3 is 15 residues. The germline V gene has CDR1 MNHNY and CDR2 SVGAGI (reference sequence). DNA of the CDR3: TGTGCCAGCAGTTACCCGGGCGGGAGATCGTACGAGCAGTACTTC. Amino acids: CASSYPGGRSYEQYF.

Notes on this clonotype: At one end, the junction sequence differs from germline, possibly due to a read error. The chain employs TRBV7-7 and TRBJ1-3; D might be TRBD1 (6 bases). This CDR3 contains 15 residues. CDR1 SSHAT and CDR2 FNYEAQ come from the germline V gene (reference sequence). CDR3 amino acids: CASSLGPGEGNTIYF. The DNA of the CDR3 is TGTGCTAGCAGCTTAGGTCCAGGGGAAGGAAACACCATATATTTT.

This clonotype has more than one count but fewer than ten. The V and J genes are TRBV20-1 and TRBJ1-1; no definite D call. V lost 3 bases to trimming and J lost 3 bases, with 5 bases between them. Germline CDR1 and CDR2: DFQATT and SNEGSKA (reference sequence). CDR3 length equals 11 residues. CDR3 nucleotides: TGCAGTGCTAGCGAGGACACTGAAGCTTTCTTT. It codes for CSASEDTEAFF.

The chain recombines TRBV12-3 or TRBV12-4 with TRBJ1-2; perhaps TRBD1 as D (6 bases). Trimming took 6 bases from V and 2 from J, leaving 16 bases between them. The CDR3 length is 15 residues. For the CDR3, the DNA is TGTGCCAGCAGCGACCTCAGGGGCCCCAACTATGGCTACACCTTC. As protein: CASSDLRGPNYGYTF.

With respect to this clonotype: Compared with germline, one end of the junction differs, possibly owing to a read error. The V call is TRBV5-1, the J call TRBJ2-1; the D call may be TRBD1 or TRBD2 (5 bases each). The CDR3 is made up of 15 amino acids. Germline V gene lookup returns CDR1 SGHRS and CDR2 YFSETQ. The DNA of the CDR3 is TGCGCCTGCAGCTTGAGGGGACCCTCCTACAATGAGCAGTTCTTC. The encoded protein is CACSLRGPSYNEQFF.

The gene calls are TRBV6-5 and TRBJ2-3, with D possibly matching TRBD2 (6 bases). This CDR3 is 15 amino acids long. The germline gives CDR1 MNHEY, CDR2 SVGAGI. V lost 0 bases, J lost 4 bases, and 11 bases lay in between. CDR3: CASSYSGGGADTQYF. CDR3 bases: TGTGCCAGCAGTTACTCGGGGGGAGGCGCAGATACGCAGTATTTT.

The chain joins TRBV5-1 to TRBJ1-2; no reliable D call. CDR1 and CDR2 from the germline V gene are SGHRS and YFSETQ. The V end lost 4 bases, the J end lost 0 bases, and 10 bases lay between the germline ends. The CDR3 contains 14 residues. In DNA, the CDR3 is TGCGCCAGCAGCAACGACGGAACTAACTATGGCTACACCTTC. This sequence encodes CASSNDGTNYGYTF.

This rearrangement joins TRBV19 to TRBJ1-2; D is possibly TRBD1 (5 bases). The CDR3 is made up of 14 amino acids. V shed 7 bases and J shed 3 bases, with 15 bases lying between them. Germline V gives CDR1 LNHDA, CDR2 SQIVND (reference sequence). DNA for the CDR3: TGTGCCAGTACCTCACTTGTGGGGGACTATGGCTACACCTTC. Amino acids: CASTSLVGDYGYTF.

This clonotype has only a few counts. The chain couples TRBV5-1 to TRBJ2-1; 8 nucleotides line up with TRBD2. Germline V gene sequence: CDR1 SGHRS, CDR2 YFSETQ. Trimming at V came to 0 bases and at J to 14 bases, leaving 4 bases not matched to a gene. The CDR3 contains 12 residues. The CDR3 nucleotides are TGCGCCAGCAGCTTGGGGGGGACTAGTGAGTTCTTC. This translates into CASSLGGTSEFF.

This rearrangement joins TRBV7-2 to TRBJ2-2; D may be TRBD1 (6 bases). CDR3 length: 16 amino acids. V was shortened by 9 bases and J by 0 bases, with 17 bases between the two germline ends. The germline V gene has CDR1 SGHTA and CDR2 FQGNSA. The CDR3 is CASSPRGGPNTGELFF. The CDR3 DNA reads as TGTGCCAGTAGCCCCAGGGGCGGGCCGAACACCGGGGAGCTGTTTTTT.

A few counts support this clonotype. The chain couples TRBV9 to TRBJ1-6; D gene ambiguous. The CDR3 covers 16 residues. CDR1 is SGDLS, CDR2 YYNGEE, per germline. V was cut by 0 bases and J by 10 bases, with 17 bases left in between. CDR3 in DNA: TGTGCCAGCAGCGTAGGTACGTCTGGGATCCGGTCACCCCTCCACTTT. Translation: CASSVGTSGIRSPLHF.

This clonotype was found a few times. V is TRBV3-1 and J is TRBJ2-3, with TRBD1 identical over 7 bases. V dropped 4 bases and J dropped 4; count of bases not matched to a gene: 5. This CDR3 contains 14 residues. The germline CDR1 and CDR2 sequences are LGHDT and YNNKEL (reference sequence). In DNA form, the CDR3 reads TGTGCCAGCAGCCCCAGGGGGTCCCCAGATACGCAGTATTTT. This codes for CASSPRGSPDTQYF.

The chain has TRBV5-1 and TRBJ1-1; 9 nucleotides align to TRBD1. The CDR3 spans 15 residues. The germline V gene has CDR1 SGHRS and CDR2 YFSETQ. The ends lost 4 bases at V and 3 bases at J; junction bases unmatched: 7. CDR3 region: CASSPGQGRDTEAFF. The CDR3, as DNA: TGCGCCAGCAGCCCGGGACAGGGCCGGGACACTGAAGCTTTCTTT.

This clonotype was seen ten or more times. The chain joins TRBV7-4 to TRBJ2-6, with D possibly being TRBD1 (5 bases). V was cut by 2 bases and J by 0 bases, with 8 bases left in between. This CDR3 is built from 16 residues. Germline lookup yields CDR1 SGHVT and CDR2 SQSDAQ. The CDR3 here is CASSLRGSSGANVLTF. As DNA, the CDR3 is TGTGCCAGCAGCTTAAGGGGAAGCTCTGGGGCCAACGTCCTGACTTTC.

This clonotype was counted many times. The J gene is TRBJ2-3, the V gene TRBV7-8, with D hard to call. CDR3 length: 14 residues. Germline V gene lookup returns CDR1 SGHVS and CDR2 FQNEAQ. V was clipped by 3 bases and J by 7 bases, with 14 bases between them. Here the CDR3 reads CASSFGRAPNTQYF. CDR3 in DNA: TGTGCCAGCAGCTTTGGCCGGGCTCCAAATACGCAGTATTTT.

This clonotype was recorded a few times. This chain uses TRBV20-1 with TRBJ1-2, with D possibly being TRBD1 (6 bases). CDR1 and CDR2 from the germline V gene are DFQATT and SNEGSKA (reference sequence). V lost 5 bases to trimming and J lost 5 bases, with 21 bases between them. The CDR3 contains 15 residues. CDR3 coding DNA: TGCAGTGCTTCCCGCATCGGCCAAGGGGGGTATGGCTACACCTTC. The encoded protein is CSASRIGQGGYGYTF.

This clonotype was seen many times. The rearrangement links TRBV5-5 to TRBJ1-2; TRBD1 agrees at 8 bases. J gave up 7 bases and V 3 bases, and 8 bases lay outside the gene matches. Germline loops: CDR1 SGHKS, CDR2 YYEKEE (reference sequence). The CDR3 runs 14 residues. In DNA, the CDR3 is TGTGCCAGCAGCTACTTTTCAGGGGGCTCTGGCTACACCTTC. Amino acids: CASSYFSGGSGYTF.

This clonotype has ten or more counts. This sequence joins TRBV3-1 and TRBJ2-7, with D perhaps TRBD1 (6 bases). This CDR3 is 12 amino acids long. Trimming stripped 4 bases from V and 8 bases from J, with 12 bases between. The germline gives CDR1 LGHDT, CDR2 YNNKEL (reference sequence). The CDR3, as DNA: TGTGCCAGCAGCCTCCCTTGGGGGCAGCAGTACTTC. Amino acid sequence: CASSLPWGQQYF.